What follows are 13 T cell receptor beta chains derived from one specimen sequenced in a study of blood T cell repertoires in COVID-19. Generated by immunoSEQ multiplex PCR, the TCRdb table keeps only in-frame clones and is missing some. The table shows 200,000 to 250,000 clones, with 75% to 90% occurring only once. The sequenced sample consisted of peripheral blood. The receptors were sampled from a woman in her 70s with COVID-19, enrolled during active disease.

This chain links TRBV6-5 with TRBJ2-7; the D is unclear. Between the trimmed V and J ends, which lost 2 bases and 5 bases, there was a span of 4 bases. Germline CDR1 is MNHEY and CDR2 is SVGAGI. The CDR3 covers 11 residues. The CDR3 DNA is TGTGCCAGCAGTTACCTTAACGAGCAGTACTTC. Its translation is CASSYLNEQYF.

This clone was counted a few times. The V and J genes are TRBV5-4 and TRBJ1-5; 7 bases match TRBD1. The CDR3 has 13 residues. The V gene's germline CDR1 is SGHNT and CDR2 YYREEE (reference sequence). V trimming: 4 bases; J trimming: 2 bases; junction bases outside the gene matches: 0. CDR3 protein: CASSTGGNQPQHF. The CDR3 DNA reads TGTGCCAGCAGCACAGGGGGCAATCAGCCCCAGCATTTT.

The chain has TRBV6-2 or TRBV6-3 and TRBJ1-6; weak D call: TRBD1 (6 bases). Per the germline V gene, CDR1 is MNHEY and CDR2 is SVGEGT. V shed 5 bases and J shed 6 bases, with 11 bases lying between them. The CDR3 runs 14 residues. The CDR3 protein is CASSRTATNSPLHF. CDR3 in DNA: TGTGCCAGCAGTAGGACAGCCACTAATTCACCCCTCCACTTT.

CDR3 sequence reads: CASSDSGGPNEKLFF. DNA for the CDR3: TGTGCCAGCAGTGATAGTGGAGGTCCTAATGAAAAACTGTTTTTT. The chain recombines TRBV25-1 with TRBJ1-4; unclear D gene. Trimming shortened V by 3 bases and J by 3 bases, and 11 bases separated the two germline ends. This CDR3 is 15 amino acids long. Germline V lookup: CDR1 MGHDK, CDR2 SYGVNS.

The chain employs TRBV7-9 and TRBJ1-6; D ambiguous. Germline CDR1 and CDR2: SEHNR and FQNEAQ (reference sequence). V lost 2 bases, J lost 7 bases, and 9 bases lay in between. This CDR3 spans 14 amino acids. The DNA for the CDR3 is TGTGCCAGCAGCTTAAGGGAGCGAAATTCACCCCTCCACTTT. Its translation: CASSLRERNSPLHF.

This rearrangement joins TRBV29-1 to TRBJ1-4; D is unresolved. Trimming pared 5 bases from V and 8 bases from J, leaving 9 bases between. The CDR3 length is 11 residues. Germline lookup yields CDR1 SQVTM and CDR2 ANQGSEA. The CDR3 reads CSVLFLEKLFF. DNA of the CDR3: TGCAGCGTTCTGTTTTTGGAAAAACTGTTTTTT.

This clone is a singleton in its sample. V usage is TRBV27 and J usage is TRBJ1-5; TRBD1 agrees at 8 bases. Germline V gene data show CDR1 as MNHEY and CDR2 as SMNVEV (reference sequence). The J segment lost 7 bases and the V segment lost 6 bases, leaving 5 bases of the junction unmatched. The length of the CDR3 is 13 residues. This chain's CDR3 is CASRQQGEQPQHF. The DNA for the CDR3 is TGTGCCAGCAGGCAACAGGGGGAGCAGCCCCAGCATTTT.

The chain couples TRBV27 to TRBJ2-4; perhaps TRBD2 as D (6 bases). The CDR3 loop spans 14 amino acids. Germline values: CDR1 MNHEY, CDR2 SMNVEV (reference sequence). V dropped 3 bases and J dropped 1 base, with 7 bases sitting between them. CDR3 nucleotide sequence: TGTGCCAGCAGTTTGGGGAGGGCCAAAAACATTCAGTACTTC. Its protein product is CASSLGRAKNIQYF.

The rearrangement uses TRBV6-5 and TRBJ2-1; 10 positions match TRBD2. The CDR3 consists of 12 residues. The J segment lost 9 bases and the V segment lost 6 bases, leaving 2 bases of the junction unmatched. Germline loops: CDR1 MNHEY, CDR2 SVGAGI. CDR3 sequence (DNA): TGTGCCAGCAGACGGACTAGCGGTGAGCAGTTCTTC. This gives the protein CASRRTSGEQFF.

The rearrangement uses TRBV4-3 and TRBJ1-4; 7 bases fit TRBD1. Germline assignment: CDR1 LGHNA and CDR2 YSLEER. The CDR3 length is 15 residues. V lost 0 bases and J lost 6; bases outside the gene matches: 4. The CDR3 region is CASSQEDREDEKLFF. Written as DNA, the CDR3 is TGCGCCAGCAGCCAAGAAGACAGGGAGGATGAAAAACTGTTTTTT.

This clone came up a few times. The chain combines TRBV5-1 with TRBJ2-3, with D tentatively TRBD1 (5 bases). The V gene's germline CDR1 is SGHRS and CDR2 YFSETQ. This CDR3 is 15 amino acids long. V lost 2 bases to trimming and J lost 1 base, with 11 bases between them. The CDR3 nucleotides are TGCGCCAGCAGCTTCCTCATGACAGGCACAGATACGCAGTATTTT. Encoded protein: CASSFLMTGTDTQYF.

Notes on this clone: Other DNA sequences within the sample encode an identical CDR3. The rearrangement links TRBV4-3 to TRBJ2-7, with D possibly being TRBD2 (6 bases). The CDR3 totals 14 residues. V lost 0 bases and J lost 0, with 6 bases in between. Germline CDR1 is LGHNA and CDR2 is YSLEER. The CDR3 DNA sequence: TGCGCCAGCAGCCAAGAGGAGGGCTCCTACGAGCAGTACTTC. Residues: CASSQEEGSYEQYF.

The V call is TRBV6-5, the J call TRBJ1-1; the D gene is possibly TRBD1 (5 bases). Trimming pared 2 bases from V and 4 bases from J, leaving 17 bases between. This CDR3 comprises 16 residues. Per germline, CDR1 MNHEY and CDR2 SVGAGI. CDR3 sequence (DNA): TGTGCCAGCAGTTACGCTTGGAGGGGCGTAAGCACTGAAGCTTTCTTT. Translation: CASSYAWRGVSTEAFF.